This paragraph reports one T cell receptor (beta chain). Its antigen remains unidentified. The germline V and J ends were trimmed by 0 bases and 7 bases, with 13 bases remaining between them. The germline V gene encodes CDR1 MNHEY and CDR2 SVGAGI. This CDR3 spans 15 amino acids. This sample is part of a study of shared clonotypes between healthy human individuals. Study context: A couple of women and a few men aged 18 to 49 made up the donors.

Measured with immunoSEQ multiplex PCR; TCRdb has only the in-frame clones, and not every one. The sample carries about 2.4 million clones, approximately 93% recorded once. Study outcomes and limitations: Naive subsets usually exceeded memory subsets in estimated richness.

This sequence joins TRBV6-5 and TRBJ2-1; D might be TRBD1 (6 bases). The sample comprised naive CD4+ T cells from PBMCs. Subset: CD45RA+ positively selected. The sequence derives from a man aged 18 to 29 in good health. Some clones in this sample may be carry-over from other donors' samples. The CDR3 protein is CASSYSGGWRNEQFF. CDR3 DNA: TGTGCCAGCAGTTACTCTGGGGGCTGGAGGAATGAGCAGTTCTTC.